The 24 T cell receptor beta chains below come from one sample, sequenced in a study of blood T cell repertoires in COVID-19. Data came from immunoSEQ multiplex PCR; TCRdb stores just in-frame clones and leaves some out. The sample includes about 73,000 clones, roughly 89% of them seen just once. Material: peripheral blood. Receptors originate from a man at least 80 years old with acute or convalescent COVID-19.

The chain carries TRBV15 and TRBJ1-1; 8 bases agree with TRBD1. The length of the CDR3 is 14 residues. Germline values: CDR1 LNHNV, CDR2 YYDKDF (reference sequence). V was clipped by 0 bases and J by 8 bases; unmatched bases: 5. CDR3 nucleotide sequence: TGTGCCACCAGCAGAGAGTTCAGGACAGGGGAAGCTTTCTTT. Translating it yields CATSREFRTGEAFF.

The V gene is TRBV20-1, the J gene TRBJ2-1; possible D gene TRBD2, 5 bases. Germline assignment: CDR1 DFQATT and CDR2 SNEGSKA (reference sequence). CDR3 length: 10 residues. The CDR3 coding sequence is TGCTCCAGCGGACACAATGAGCAGTTCTTC. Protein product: CSSGHNEQFF.

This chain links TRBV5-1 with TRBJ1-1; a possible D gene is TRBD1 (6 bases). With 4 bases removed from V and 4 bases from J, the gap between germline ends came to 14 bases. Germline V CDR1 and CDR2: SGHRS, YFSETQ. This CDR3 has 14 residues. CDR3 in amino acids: CASSVGGTGTEAFF. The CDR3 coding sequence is TGCGCCAGCAGCGTAGGGGGAACCGGCACTGAAGCTTTCTTT.

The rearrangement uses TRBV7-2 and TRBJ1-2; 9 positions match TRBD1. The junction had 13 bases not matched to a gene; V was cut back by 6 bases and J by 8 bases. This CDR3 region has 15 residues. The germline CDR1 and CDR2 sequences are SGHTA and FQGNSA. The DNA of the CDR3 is TGTGCCAGCAGAATCCGGGACAGGGAATATTCGGGCTACACCTTC. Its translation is CASRIRDREYSGYTF.

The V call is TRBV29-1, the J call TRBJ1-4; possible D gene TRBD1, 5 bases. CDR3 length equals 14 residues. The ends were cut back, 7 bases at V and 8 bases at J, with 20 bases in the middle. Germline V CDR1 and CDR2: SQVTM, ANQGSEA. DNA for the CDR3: TGCAGCGCCCAAGAGGACACCGGTCTGGAAAAACTGTTTTTT. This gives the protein CSAQEDTGLEKLFF.

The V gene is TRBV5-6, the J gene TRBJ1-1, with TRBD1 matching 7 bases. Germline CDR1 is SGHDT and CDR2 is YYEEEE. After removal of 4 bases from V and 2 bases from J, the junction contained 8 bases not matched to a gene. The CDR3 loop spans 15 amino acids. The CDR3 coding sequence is TGTGCCAGCAGCCACGCCGGGACAGCCAACACTGAAGCTTTCTTT. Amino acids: CASSHAGTANTEAFF.

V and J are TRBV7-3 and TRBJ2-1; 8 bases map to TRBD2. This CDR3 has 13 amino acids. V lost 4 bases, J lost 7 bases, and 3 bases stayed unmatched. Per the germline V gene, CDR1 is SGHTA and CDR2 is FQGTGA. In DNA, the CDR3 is TGTGCCAGCAGCTCCGGACTAGCAAATGAGCAGTTCTTC. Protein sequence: CASSSGLANEQFF.

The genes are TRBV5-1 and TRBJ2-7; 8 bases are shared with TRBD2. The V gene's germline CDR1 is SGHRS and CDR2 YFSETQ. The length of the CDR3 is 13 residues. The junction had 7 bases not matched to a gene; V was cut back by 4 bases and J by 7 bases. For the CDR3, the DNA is TGCGCCAGCAGCGCCGAGCGGGAGAGGGAGCAGTACTTC. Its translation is CASSAEREREQYF.

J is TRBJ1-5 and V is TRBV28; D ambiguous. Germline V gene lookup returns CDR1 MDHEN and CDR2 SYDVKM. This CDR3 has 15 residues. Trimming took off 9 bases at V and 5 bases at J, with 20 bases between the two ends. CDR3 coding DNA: TGTGCCAGTGATTGGATTGGGAGTTTTGATCAGCCCCAGCATTTT. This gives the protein CASDWIGSFDQPQHF.

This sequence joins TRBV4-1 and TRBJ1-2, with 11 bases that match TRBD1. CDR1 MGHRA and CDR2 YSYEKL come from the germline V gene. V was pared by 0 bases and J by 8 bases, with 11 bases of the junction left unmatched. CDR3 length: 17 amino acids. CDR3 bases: TGCGCCAGCAGCCAAGAAGGGACAGGGGGGTGGGGCTACGGCTACACCTTC. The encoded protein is CASSQEGTGGWGYGYTF.

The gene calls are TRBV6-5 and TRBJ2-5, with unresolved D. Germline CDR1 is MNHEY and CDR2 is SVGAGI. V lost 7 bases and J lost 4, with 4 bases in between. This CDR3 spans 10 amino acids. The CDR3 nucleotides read TGTGCCAGCACTTTAGAGACCCAGTACTTC. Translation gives CASTLETQYF.

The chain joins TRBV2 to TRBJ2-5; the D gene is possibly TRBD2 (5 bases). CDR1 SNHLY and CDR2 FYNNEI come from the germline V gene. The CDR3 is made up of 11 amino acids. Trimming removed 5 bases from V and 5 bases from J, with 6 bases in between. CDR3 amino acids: CASSQRETQYF. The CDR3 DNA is TGTGCCAGCAGTCAGCGGGAGACCCAGTACTTC.

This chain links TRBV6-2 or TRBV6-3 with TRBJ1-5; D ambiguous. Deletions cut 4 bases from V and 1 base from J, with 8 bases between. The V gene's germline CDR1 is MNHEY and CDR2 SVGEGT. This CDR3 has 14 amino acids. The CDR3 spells CASSFRVSNQPQHF. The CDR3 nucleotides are TGTGCCAGCAGTTTCCGGGTCAGCAATCAGCCCCAGCATTTT.

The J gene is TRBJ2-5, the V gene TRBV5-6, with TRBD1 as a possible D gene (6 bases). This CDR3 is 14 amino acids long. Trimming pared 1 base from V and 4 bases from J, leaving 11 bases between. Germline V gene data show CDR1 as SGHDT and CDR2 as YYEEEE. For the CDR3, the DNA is TGTGCCAGCAGCTTGCTGGGGGCAGGAGAGACCCAGTACTTC. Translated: CASSLLGAGETQYF.

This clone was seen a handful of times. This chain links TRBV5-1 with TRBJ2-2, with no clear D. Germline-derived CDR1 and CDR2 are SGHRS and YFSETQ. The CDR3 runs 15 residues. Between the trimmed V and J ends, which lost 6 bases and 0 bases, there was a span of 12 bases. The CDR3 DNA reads TGCGCCAGCACTTGGGCCGAATCGAACACCGGGGAGCTGTTTTTT. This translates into CASTWAESNTGELFF. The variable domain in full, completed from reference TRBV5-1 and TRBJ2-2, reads KAGVTQTPRYLIKTRGQQVTLSCSPISGHRSVSWYQQTPGQGLQFLFEYFSETQRNKGNFPGRFSGRQFSNSRSEMNVSTLELGDSALYLCASTWAESNTGELFFGEGSRLTVL.

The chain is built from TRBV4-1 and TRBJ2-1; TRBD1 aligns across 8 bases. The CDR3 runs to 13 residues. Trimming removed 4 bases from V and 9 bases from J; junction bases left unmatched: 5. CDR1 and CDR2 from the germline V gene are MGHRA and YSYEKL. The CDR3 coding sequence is TGCGCCAGCAGCCGGGACAGGTCGAGTGAGCAGTTCTTC. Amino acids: CASSRDRSSEQFF.

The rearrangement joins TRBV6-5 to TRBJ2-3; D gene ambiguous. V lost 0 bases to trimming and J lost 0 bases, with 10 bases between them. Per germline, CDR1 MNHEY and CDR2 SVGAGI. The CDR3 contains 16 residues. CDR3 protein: CASSYSPRSSTDTQYF. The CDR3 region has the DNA TGTGCCAGCAGTTACTCCCCCCGGTCTAGCACAGATACGCAGTATTTT.

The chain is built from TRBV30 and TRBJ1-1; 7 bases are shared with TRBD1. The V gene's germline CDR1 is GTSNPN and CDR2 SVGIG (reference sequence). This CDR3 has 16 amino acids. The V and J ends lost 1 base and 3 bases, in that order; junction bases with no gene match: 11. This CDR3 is CAWSGSGGRAYTEAFF. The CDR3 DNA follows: TGTGCCTGGAGTGGGTCAGGGGGGCGGGCTTACACTGAAGCTTTCTTT.

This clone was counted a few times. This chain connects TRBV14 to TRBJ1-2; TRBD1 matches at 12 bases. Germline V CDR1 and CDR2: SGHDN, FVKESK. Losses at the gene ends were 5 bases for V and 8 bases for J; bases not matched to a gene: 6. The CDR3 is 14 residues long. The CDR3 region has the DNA TGTGCCAGCAGCTCGGGACAGGGGGCATACGGCTACACCTTC. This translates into CASSSGQGAYGYTF.

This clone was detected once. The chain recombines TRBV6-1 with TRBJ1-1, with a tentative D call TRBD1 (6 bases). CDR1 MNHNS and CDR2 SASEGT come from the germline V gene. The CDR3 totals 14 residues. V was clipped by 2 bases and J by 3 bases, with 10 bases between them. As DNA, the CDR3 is TGTGCCAGCAGTGAAAGGGGGGGCTACACTGAAGCTTTCTTT. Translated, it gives CASSERGGYTEAFF.

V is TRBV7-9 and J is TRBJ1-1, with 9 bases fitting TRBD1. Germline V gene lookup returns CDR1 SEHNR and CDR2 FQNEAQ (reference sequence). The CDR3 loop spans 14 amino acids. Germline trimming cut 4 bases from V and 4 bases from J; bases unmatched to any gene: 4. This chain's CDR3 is CASSWTGDLTEAFF. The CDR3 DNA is TGTGCCAGCAGCTGGACAGGGGATCTCACTGAAGCTTTCTTT.

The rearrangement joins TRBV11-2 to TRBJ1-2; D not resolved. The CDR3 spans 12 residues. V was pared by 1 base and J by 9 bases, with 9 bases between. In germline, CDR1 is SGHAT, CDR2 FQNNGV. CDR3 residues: CASSLVSGSYTF. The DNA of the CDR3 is TGTGCCAGCAGCTTAGTCTCAGGAAGCTACACCTTC.

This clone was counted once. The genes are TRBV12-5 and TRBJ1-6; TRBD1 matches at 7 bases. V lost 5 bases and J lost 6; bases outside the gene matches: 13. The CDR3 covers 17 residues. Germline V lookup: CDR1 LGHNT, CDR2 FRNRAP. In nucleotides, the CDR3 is TGTGCTAGTGGTGACTCGGGGACAGCGGACCTTAATTCACCCCTCCACTTT. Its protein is CASGDSGTADLNSPLHF. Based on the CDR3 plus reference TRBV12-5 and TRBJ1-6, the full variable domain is DARVTQTPRHKVTEMGQEVTMRCQPILGHNTVFWYRQTMMQGLELLAYFRNRAPLDDSGMPKDRFSAEMPDATLATLKIQPSEPRDSAVYFCASGDSGTADLNSPLHFGNGTRLTVT.

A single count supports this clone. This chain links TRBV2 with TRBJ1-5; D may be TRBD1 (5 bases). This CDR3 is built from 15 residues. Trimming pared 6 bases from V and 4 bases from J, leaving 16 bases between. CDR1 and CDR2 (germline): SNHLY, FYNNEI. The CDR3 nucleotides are TGTGCCAGCAGACTAACCGGGACTGAGAATCAGCCCCAGCATTTT. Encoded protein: CASRLTGTENQPQHF.